This T cell receptor beta chain derives from a study of CD8+ T cells in alopecia areata. At the level of the study: The percentage of affected scalp area served as the score of severity for treated patients.

Noted treatment: oral pan-JAK inhibitor, 5-10 mg twice daily. cDNA reverse transcribed from extracted RNA served as the sequencing template. TCRdb's copy holds only in-frame clones and misses some; the assay was immunoSEQ multiplex PCR. The table records 150,000 to 200,000 clones, approximately 60% of them present only once. Trimming took 5 bases from V and 0 from J, leaving 13 bases between them. The germline CDR1 and CDR2 sequences are MNHEY and SMNVEV (reference sequence). CDR3 size: 15 residues. V is TRBV27 and J is TRBJ2-5; the D gene is possibly TRBD1 (6 bases). This sequence was found in a human donor with alopecia areata. The sample in question was CD4+ T cells sorted from blood, obtained at week 24, from a patient treated with tofacitinib. The CDR3 DNA reads TGTGCCAGCAGTACAGGGCTCCGCGACCAAGAGACCCAGTACTTC. It specifies CASSTGLRDQETQYF.